This T cell receptor (beta chain) emerged from a study of blood T cell repertoires in COVID-19 (TCRdb year 2020). Study-wide context: Samples from collaborators originated in the United States, Italy and Spain and spanned both the acute and convalescent phases of COVID-19. Sample metadata almost always included a de-identified subject ID, COVID-19 status, age in years and sex. The prospective study material was composed of cDNA or gDNA derived from T cells, B-cell-depleted T cells, or PBMCs. Subjects who had been exposed to COVID-19, were actively infected with it, or had recovered from it provided the deeply sampled blood TCRbeta repertoires that made up the dataset. The samples were drawn from the first 160 participants of the ongoing ImmuneRACE study and from roughly 1,300 subjects provided by 6 global collaborators. The repertoires were made available in a free public database intended to serve as a resource for research on the immune response to SARS-CoV-2. HLA class I and class II types, where available, came from metadata supplied by the sample provider rather than from assay-based typing.

Collaborating institutions collected whole blood in K2EDTA tubes following their own protocols. For TCRbeta analysis, collaborators shipped samples as frozen whole blood, isolated PBMCs, or DNA extracted from either of those sample types. General study outcomes and caveats: The quantity of clinical and demographic metadata differed by source and by participant and was supplied without curation.

From cysteine to phenylalanine, the CDR3 is 13 amino acids long. Only the CDR3 DNA stays, 39 bases, in frame from base 1. The germline V gene sets CDR1 to SGHTA and CDR2 to FQGNSA. V loses 2 bases, J loses 3 bases, and the germline ends lie 8 bases apart. TCRbeta CDR3 regions were amplified from genomic DNA by means of the immunoSEQ Assay, a bias-controlled multiplex PCR. The authors' analysis ran thus. Within the assay, amplification of reference gene primers was used to estimate how many nucleated cells each sample contained. To quantify the absolute abundance of each unique TCRbeta CDR3 rearrangement, sequence reads were collapsed and filtered. For each sample, productive Simpson clonality was calculated as the square root of Simpson's diversity index across productive rearrangements. This immuneACCESS table, as held by TCRdb, lists in-frame sequences with V and J called but not all clones. Of the missing ones, under half trace to an unresolved V gene in checked studies; the others have no known cause. V and J calls and clone size follow that table, whereas D and trimming were derived from the DNA. For this sample there are about 39,000 clones; approximately 79% appear just once. 20% to 30% of the sample is held by the ten biggest clonotypes.

This clone was found once. Its specific antigen is unknown. No quality values exist for individual bases; no much larger clone is one base distant. Sequencing input: peripheral blood. The TCR was taken from a man aged 65-85 years with acute or convalescent COVID-19. The sequence joins TRBV7-2 to TRBJ2-7; there is no confident call for the D gene. The DNA reads as follows: TGTGCCAGCAGCTTATATCCGGGCTACGAGCAGTACTTC. This is translated as CASSLYPGYEQYF.